This T cell receptor (beta chain) was captured by sequencing in a study of blood T cell repertoires in COVID-19. TCRdb's table, derived via immunoSEQ multiplex PCR, lists solely in-frame clones and lacks some. The top ten hold more than 3% of the sample, which has about 51,000 clones, 85% to 95% seen once. The V and J ends lost 0 bases and 7 bases respectively, with 14 bases between them. This CDR3 is built from 15 residues. Per germline, CDR1 SGHRS and CDR2 YFSETQ. The clonotype originates from a man in his fifties or sixties with acute or convalescent COVID-19. The chain joins TRBV5-1 to TRBJ2-1; TRBD1 is a possible D gene (6 bases). Sequencing was carried out using peripheral blood. In DNA, the CDR3 is TGCGCCAGCAGCTTGGGACAAGGACAGTCGAATGAGCAGTTCTTC. Residues: CASSLGQGQSNEQFF.